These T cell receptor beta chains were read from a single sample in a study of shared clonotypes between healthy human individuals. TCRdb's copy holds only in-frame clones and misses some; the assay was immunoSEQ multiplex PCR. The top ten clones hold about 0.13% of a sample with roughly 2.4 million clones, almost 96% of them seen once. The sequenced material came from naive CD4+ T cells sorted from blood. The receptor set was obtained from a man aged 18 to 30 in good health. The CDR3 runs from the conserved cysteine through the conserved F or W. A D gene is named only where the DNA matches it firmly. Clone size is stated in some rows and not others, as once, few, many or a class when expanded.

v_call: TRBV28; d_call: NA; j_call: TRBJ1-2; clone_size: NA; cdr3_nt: TGTGCCAGCAGTTTAAGGGGCAGGGGAGGTGGCTACACCTTC; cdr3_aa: CASSLRGRGGGYTF
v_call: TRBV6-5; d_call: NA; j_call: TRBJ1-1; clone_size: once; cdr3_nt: TGTGCCAGCAGTTATGAGCGTTCAGGCACTGAAGCTTTCTTT; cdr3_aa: CASSYERSGTEAFF
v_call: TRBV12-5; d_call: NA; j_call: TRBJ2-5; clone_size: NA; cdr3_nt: TGTGCTAGTGGTTTGGTACGCGGGGCAGAGAGGGGGACCCAGTACTTC; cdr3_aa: CASGLVRGAERGTQYF
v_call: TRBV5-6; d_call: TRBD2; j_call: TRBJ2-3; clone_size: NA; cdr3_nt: TGTGCCAGCCGCCTAGCGGGAGGGGCGGATACGCAGTATTTT; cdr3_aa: CASRLAGGADTQYF
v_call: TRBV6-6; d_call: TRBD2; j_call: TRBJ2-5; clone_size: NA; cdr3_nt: TGTGCCAGCAGTCGCCTGACTAGCGGGACACAAGAGACCCAGTACTTC; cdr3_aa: CASSRLTSGTQETQYF
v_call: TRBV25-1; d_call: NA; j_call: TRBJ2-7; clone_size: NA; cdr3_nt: TGTGCCAGCAGTGAATACCCCAGCTCCTACGAGCAGTACTTC; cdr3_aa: CASSEYPSSYEQYF
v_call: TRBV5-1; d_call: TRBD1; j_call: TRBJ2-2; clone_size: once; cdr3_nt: TGCGCCAGCAGTTTAGACAGGGCCGGGGCCGGGGAGCTGTTTTTT; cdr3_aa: CASSLDRAGAGELFF
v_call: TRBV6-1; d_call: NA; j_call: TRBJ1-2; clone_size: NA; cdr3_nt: TGTGCCAGCAGTGAAGAAGGGCAGGTGGGGTTCTATGGCTACACCTTC; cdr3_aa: CASSEEGQVGFYGYTF
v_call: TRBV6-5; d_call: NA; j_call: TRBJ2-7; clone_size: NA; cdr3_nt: TGTGCCAGCAGCCGGGGACGGGCCTACGAGCAGTACTTC; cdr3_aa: CASSRGRAYEQYF
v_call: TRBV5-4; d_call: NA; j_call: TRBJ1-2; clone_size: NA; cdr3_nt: TGTGCCAGCAGCTTTCTTCTCGGTTCGGGGGACTATGGCTACACCTTC; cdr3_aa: CASSFLLGSGDYGYTF
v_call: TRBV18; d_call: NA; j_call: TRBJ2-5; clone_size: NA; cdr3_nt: TGTGCCAGCTCACCTCTCCCTTCCCAAGAGACCCAGTACTTC; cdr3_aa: CASSPLPSQETQYF
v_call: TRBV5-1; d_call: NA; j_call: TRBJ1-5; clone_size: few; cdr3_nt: TGCGCCAGCAGCTTGGGTCAGGGGATTGAGCCCCAGCATTTT; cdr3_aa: CASSLGQGIEPQHF
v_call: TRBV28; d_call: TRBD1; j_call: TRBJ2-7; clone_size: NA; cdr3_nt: TGTGCCAGCAGTTTTCCCCGGGGACAGGGCATCACCTACGAGCAGTACTTC; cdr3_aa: CASSFPRGQGITYEQYF
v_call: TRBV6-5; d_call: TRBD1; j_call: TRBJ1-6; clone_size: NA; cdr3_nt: TGTGCCAGCAGTTACCCCGAAGGACAGGGGAATTCACCCCTCCACTTT; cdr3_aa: CASSYPEGQGNSPLHF
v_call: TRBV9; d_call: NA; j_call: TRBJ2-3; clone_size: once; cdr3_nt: TGTGCCAGCAGCGTAGGGGGGTTTCCTAGCACAGATACGCAGTATTTT; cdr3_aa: CASSVGGFPSTDTQYF
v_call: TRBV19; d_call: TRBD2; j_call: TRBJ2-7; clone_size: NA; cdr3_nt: TGTGCCAGTAGTCTAGCGGGAGGCTACGAGCAGTACTTC; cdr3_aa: CASSLAGGYEQYF
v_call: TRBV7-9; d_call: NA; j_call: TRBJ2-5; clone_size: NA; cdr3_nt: TGTGCCAGCAGCTTCGATGGGGTCGGAGAGACCCAGTACTTC; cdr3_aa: CASSFDGVGETQYF
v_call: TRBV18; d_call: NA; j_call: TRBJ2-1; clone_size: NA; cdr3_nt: TGTGCCAGCTCACCTACACCTGGACTGTACAATGAGCAGTTCTTC; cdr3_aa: CASSPTPGLYNEQFF
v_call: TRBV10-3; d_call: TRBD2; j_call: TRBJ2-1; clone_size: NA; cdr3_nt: TGTGCCATCAGTTCTAGCGGGGCAAGCTCCTACAATGAGCAGTTCTTC; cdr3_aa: CAISSSGASSYNEQFF
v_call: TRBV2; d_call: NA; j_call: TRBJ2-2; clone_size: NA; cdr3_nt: TGTGCCAGCGCTCAGGGCGGGACCGGGGAGCTGTTTTTT; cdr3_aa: CASAQGGTGELFF
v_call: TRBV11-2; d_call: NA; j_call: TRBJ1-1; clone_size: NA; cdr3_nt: TGTGCCAGCAGCCCCCCCCCGGAGGGCACTGAAGCTTTCTTT; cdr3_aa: CASSPPPEGTEAFF
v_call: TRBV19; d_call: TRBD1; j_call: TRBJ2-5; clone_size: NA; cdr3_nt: TGTGCCAGTAGTTTGAACAGGGGTGAGACCCAGTACTTC; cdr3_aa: CASSLNRGETQYF
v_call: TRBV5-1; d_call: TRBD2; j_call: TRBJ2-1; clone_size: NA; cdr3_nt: TGCGCCAGCAGCTTGGCCATGCTAGCGGGGGTTCTCAGTGAGCAGTTCTTC; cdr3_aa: CASSLAMLAGVLSEQFF
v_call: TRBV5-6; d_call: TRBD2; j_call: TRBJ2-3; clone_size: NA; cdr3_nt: TGTGCCAGCAGCTTTAGACTAGCGGGGGATGTAAATACGCAGTATTTT; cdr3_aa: CASSFRLAGDVNTQYF
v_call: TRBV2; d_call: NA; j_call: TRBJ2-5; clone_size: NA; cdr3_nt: TGTGCCAGCGCGCTGGAGACCCAGTACTTC; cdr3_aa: CASALETQYF
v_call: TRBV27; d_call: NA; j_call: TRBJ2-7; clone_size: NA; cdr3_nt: TGTGCCAGCAGTTTAAAATCGGACGTATTCGCCTACGAGCAGTACTTC; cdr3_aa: CASSLKSDVFAYEQYF
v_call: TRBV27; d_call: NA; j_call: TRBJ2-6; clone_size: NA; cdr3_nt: TGTGCCAGCAGTCCTTCGCAGGGCCTTGGGGCCAACGTCCTGACTTTC; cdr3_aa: CASSPSQGLGANVLTF
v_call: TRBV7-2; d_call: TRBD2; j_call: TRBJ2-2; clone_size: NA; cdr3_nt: TGTGCCAGCAGCCCTACTTCTAGCGGGAGAGCCACCGGGGAGCTGTTTTTT; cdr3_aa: CASSPTSSGRATGELFF
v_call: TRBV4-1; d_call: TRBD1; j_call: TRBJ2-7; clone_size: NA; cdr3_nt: TGCGCCAGCAGCGGACTACAGGGGGTCTACGAGCAGTACTTC; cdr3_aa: CASSGLQGVYEQYF
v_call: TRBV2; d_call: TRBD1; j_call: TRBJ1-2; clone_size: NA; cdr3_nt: TGTGCCAGCTCCCCACAGGGGAGCTATGGCTACACCTTC; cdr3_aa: CASSPQGSYGYTF
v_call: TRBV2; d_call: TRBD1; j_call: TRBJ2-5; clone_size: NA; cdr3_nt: TGTGCCAGCATCACGGATCAGGGGGCGGGAGAGACCCAGTACTTC; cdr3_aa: CASITDQGAGETQYF
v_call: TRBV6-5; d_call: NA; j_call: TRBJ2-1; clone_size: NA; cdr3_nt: TGTGCCAGCAGGACCCGGGACGAGCAGTTCTTC; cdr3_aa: CASRTRDEQFF
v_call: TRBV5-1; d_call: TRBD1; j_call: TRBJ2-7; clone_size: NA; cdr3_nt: TGCGCCACCGCTTACGATCGGGGGACAGGGGGCGAGCAGTACTTC; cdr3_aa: CATAYDRGTGGEQYF
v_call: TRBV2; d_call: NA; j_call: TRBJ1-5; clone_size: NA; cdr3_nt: TGTGCCAGCAGTGATTCAGGGGCTAGCAATCAGCCCCAGCATTTT; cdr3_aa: CASSDSGASNQPQHF
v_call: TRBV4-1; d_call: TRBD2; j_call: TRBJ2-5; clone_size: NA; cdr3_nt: TGCGCCAGCAGCCACGGACGGGCGGGGGGGATCGGAGAGACCCAGTACTTC; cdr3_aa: CASSHGRAGGIGETQYF
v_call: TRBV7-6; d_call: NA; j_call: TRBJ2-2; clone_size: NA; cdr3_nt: TGTGCCAGCAGCTTAGCGCGATGGCAGGAGGACACCGGGGAGCTGTTTTTT; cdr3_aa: CASSLARWQEDTGELFF
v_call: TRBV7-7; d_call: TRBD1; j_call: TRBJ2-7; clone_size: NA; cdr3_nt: TGTGCTAGCAGCACTTCAGGGGGCGAGCAGTACTTC; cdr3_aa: CASSTSGGEQYF
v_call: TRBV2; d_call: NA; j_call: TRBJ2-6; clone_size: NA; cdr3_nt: TGTGCCAGCAGTGGCATTTCTGGGGCCAACGTCCTGACTTTC; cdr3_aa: CASSGISGANVLTF
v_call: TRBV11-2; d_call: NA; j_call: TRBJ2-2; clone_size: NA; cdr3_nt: TGTGCCAGCAGCGAACCCGCCGTCTCAACCCGGGAGCTGTTTTTT; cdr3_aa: CASSEPAVSTRELFF
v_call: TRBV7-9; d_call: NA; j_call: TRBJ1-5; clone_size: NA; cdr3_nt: TGTGCCAGCAGCTTAGTCGGGGGACAGCCCCAGCATTTT; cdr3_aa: CASSLVGGQPQHF
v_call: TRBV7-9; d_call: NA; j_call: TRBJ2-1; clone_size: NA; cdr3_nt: TGTGCCAGCAGCTTAGCCGGGGGATCTGGGAATGAGCAGTTCTTC; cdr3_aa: CASSLAGGSGNEQFF
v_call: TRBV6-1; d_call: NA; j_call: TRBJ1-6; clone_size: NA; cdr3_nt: TGTGCCAGCAGTGAAGCGGGAGGGTTTGGATCACCCCTCCACTTT; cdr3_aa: CASSEAGGFGSPLHF
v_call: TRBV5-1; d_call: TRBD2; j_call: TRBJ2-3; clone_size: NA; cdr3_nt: TGCGCCAGCAGACAAACTAGCGGGGGAACAGATACGCAGTATTTT; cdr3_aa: CASRQTSGGTDTQYF
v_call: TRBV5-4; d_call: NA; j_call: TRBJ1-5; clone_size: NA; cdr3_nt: TGTGCCAGCAGTCCCGGTCCGGATAACATCAAGCCCCAGCATTTT; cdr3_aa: CASSPGPDNIKPQHF
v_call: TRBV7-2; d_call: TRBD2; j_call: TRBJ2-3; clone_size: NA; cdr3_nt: TGTGCCAGCAGCTCCCTACTAGCGGAGCCGCCCGGAGATACGCAGTATTTT; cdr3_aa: CASSSLLAEPPGDTQYF
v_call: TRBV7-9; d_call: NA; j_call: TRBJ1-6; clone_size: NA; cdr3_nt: TGTGCCAGCAGCTTCGCCGTTCAGGAACTCCTCCACTTT; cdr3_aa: CASSFAVQELLHF
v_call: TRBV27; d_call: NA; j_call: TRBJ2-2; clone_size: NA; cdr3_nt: TGTGCCAGCAGTTTGGGACCGGGAGAGGTCGGGGAGCTGTTTTTT; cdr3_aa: CASSLGPGEVGELFF